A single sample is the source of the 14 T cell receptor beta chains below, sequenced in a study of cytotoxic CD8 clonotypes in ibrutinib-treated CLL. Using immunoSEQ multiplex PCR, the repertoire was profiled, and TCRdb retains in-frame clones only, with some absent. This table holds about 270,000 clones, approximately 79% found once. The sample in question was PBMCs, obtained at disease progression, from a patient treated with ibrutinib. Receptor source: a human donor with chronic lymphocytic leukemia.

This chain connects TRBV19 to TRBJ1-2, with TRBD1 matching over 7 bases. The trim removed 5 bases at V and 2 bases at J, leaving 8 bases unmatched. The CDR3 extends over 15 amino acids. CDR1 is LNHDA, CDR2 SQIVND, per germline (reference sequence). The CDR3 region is CASSPHGTENYGYTF. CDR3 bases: TGTGCCAGTAGTCCCCACGGGACAGAAAACTATGGCTACACCTTC.

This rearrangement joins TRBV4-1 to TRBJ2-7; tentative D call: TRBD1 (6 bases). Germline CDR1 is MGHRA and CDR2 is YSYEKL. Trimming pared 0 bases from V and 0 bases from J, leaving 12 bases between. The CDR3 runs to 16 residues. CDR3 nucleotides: TGCGCCAGCAGCCAAGAGTACAGGGTCAGCTCCTACGAGCAGTACTTC. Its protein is CASSQEYRVSSYEQYF.

CDR3 residues: CASSPPGTGTDTQYF. The CDR3 nucleotides read TGTGCCAGCAGCCCCCCGGGAACAGGCACAGATACGCAGTATTTT. The chain links TRBV5-4 to TRBJ2-3; a weak D match, TRBD2 (5 bases). Looked up from germline, CDR1 is SGHNT and CDR2 is YYREEE (reference sequence). Trimming cost V 4 bases and J 1 base, with 13 bases left between them. The CDR3 sequence is 15 residues long. The variable domain in full, with the rest retrieved from reference TRBV5-4 and TRBJ2-3, is ETGVTQSPTHLIKTRGQQVTLRCSSQSGHNTVSWYQQALGQGPQFIFQYYREEENGRGNFPPRFSGLQFPNYSSELNVNALELDDSALYLCASSPPGTGTDTQYFGPGTRLTVL.

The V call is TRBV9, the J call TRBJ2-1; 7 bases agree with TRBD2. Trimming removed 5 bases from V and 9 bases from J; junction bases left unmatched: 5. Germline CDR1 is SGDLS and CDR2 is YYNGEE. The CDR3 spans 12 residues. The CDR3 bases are TGTGCCAGCAGTTCGACTAGCAGTGAGCAGTTCTTC. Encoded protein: CASSSTSSEQFF.

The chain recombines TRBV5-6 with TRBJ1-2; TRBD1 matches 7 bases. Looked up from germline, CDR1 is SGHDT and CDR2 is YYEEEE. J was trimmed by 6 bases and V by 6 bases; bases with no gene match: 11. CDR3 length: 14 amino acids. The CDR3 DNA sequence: TGTGCCAGCATCAATACAGGGGTTTACGATGGCTACACCTTC. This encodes CASINTGVYDGYTF.

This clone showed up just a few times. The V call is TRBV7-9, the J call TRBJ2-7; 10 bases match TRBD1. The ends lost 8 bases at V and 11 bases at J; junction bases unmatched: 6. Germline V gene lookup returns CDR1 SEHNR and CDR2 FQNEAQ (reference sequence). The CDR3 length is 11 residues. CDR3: CASGQGGIEYF. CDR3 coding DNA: TGTGCCAGCGGACAGGGGGGAATTGAGTACTTC.

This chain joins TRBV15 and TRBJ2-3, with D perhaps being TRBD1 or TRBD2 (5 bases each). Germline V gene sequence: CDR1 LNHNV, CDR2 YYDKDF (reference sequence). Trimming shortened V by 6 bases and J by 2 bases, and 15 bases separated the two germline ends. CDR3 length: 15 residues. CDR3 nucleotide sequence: TGTGCCACCAGAGGAACCGGGACGATCACAGATACGCAGTATTTT. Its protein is CATRGTGTITDTQYF.

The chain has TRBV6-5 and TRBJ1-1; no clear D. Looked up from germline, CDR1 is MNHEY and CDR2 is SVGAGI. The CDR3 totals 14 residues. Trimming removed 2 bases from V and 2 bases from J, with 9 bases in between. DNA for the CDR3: TGTGCCAGCAGTTACACCGGGCTAAACACTGAAGCTTTCTTT. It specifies CASSYTGLNTEAFF.

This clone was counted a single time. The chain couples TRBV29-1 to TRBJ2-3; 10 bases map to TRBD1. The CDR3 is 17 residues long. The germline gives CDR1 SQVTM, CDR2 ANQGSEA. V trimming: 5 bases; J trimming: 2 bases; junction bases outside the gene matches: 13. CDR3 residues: CSVILQDRGFTTDTQYF. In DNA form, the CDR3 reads TGCAGCGTTATCTTGCAGGACAGGGGGTTCACCACAGATACGCAGTATTTT.

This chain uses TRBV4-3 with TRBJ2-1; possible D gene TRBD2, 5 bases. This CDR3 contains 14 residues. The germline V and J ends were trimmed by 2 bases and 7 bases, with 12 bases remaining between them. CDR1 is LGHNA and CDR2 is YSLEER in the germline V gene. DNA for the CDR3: TGCGCCAGCAGCCAACTAGCTGCTAGAAATGAGCAGTTCTTC. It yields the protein CASSQLAARNEQFF.

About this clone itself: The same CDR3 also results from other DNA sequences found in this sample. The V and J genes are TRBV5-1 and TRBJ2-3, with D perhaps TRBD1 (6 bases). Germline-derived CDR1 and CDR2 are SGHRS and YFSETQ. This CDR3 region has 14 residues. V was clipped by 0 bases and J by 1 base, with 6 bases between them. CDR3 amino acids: CASSLGTGTDTQYF. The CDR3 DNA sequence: TGCGCCAGCAGCTTGGGGACAGGCACAGATACGCAGTATTTT. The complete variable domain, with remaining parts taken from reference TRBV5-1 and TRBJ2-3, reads KAGVTQTPRYLIKTRGQQVTLSCSPISGHRSVSWYQQTPGQGLQFLFEYFSETQRNKGNFPGRFSGRQFSNSRSEMNVSTLELGDSALYLCASSLGTGTDTQYFGPGTRLTVL.

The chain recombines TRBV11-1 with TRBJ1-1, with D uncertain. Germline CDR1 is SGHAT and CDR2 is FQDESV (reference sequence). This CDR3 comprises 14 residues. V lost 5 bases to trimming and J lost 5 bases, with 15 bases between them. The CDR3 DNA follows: TGTGCCAGCAGCAGGTATGGTTCTGGGACTGAAGCTTTCTTT. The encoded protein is CASSRYGSGTEAFF.

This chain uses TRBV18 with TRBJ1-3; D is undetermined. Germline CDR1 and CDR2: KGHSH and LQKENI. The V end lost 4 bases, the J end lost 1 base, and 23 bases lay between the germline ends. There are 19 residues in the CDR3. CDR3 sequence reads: CASSRSSGRRQRSGNTIYF. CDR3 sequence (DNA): TGTGCCAGCTCACGATCCTCCGGGCGTCGCCAAAGATCTGGAAACACCATATATTTT. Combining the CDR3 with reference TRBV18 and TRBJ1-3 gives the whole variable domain NAGVMQNPRHLVRRRGQEARLRCSPMKGHSHVYWYRQLPEEGLKFMVYLQKENIIDESGMPKERFSAEFPKEGPSILRIQQVVRGDSAAYFCASSRSSGRRQRSGNTIYFGEGSWLTVV.

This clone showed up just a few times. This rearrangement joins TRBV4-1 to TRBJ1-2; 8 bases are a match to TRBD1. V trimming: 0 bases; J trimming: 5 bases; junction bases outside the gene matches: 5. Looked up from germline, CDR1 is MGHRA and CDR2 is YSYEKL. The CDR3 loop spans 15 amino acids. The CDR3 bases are TGCGCCAGCAGCCAAGATACAGGGGGGACTTATGGCTACACCTTC. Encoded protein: CASSQDTGGTYGYTF.